The 8 T cell receptor beta chains presented below share a single source sample, sequenced in a study of OX40 agonist ivuxolimab in advanced cancers. The method was immunoSEQ multiplex PCR; TCRdb's version includes in-frame clones alone and lacks a portion of them. The data contain over 60,000 clones, roughly 87% of them seen just once; the ten biggest clones take up just over 2%. Sequencing was performed on CD4+ or CD8+ T cells sorted from blood, taken in a trial of the OX40 agonist ivuxolimab. The receptors were gathered from an adult with an advanced solid tumor such as melanoma, head and neck, liver or kidney cancer.

The V gene is TRBV5-6, the J gene TRBJ2-2; D is unresolved. Germline V gives CDR1 SGHDT, CDR2 YYEEEE. The CDR3 sequence is 16 residues long. V lost 5 bases and J 0 bases, leaving 14 bases between the germline ends. The CDR3 nucleotides are TGTGCCAGCAGACGTGGACCTATCGCGAACACCGGGGAGCTGTTTTTT. Its translation: CASRRGPIANTGELFF.

This chain uses TRBV5-1 with TRBJ2-3; tentative D call: TRBD2 (6 bases). The V and J ends lost 4 bases and 1 base respectively, with 10 bases between them. Germline CDR1 is SGHRS and CDR2 is YFSETQ. The CDR3 is made up of 14 amino acids. The CDR3 region is CASSRSSGTDTQYF. CDR3 in DNA: TGCGCCAGCAGCCGATCTAGCGGCACAGATACGCAGTATTTT.

The V and J genes are TRBV7-6 and TRBJ2-7; TRBD2 matches at 12 bases. The CDR3 covers 15 residues. From germline, CDR1 is SGHVS and CDR2 FNYEAQ. Trimming cost V 5 bases and J 0 bases; bases outside gene matches: 2. Written as DNA, the CDR3 is TGTGCCAGCAGCAGACTAGCGGGAGACTCCTACGAGCAGTACTTC. Amino acid sequence: CASSRLAGDSYEQYF.

The V call is TRBV7-8, the J call TRBJ2-7; D call uncertain. Between the trimmed V and J ends, which lost 7 bases and 2 bases, there was a span of 15 bases. The germline V gene encodes CDR1 SGHVS and CDR2 FQNEAQ. The CDR3 extends over 14 amino acids. Here the CDR3 reads CASTEQTAAYEQYF. The DNA for the CDR3 is TGTGCCAGCACCGAACAGACGGCAGCCTACGAGCAGTACTTC.

This chain joins TRBV19 and TRBJ2-7; D may match TRBD1 or TRBD2 (5 bases each). Per the germline V gene, CDR1 is LNHDA and CDR2 is SQIVND (reference sequence). V was cut by 7 bases and J by 2 bases, with 18 bases left in between. The CDR3 has 15 residues. The CDR3 DNA is TGTGCCAGTACCGAAACCGGGACCGCGACCTACGAGCAGTACTTC. Protein: CASTETGTATYEQYF. The full variable domain, completed using reference TRBV19 and TRBJ2-7, is DGGITQSPKYLFRKEGQNVTLSCEQNLNHDAMYWYRQDPGQGLRLIYYSQIVNDFQKGDIAEGYSVSREKKESFPLTVTSAQKNPTAFYLCASTETGTATYEQYFGPGTRLTVT.

This chain connects TRBV6-4 to TRBJ2-3; D is undetermined. Germline CDR1 is MRHNA and CDR2 is SNTAGT. The CDR3 spans 12 residues. The V end was cut by 0 bases, the J end by 8 bases, with 6 bases between. CDR3 amino acids: CASSDSLGTQYF. DNA of the CDR3: TGTGCCAGCAGTGACTCTTTGGGTACGCAGTATTTT.

V usage is TRBV5-4 and J usage is TRBJ1-2; D perhaps matches TRBD1 (6 bases). CDR1 and CDR2 (germline): SGHNT, YYREEE (reference sequence). The CDR3 has 15 amino acids. Trimming shortened V by 0 bases and J by 5 bases, and 14 bases separated the two germline ends. The CDR3 region has the DNA TGTGCCAGCAGCTTGGACTACGGACAGATTTATGGCTACACCTTC. It codes for CASSLDYGQIYGYTF.

The rearrangement uses TRBV5-1 and TRBJ2-1, with TRBD2 matching 15 bases. In germline, CDR1 is SGHRS, CDR2 YFSETQ. The trim removed 4 bases at V and 4 bases at J, leaving 3 bases unmatched. CDR3 length: 16 amino acids. The chain's CDR3 is CASSGGLAGGYNEQFF. The CDR3 bases are TGCGCCAGCAGCGGGGGACTAGCGGGAGGATACAATGAGCAGTTCTTC.